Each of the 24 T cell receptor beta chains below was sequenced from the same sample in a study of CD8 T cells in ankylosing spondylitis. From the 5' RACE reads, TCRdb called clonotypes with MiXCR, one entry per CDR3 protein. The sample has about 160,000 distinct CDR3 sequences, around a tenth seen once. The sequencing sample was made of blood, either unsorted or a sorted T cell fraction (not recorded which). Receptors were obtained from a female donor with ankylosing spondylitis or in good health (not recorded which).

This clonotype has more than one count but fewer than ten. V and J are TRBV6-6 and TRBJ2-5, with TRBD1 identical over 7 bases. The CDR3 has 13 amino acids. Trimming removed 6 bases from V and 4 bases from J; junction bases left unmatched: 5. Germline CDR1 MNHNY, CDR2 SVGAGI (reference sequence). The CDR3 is CASSKTGRETQYF. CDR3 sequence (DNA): TGTGCCAGCAGCAAGACAGGGAGAGAGACCCAGTACTTC.

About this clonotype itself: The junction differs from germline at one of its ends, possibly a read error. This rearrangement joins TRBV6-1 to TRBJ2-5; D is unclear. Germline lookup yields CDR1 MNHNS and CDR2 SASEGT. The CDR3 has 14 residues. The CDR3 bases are TGTGCCAGCAGTCCCCTTATGCAAGAGGAGACCCGGTACTTC. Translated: CASSPLMQEETRYF.

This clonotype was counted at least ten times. The CDR3 is CASSSGVYQETQYF. The CDR3, as DNA: TGTGCCAGCAGTAGCGGAGTGTACCAAGAGACCCAGTACTTC. The chain employs TRBV2 and TRBJ2-5; D is possibly TRBD2 (5 bases). Trimming removed 5 bases from V and 0 bases from J, with 10 bases in between. Per germline, CDR1 SNHLY and CDR2 FYNNEI. This CDR3 has 14 amino acids.

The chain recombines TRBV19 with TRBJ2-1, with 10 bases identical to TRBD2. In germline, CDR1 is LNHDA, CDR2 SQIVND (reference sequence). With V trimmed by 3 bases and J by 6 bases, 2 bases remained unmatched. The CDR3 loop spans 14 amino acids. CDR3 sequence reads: CASSMLAGANEQFF. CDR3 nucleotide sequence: TGTGCCAGTAGTATGCTAGCGGGGGCCAATGAGCAGTTCTTC. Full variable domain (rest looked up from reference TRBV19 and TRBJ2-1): DGGITQSPKYLFRKEGQNVTLSCEQNLNHDAMYWYRQDPGQGLRLIYYSQIVNDFQKGDIAEGYSVSREKKESFPLTVTSAQKNPTAFYLCASSMLAGANEQFFGPGTRLTVL.

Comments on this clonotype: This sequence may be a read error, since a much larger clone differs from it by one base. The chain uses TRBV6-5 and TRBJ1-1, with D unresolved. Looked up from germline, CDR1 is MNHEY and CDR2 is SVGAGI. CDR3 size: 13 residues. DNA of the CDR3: TGTGCCAGAAGTTACATCCACGGAGCTGAAGCTTTCTTT. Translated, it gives CARSYIHGAEAFF.

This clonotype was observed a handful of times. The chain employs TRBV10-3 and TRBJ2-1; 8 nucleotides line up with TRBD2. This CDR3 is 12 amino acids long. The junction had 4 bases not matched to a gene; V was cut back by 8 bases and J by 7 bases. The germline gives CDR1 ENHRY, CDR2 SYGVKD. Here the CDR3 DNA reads TGTGCCATCCAACTAGCGGCTAATGAGCAGTTCTTC. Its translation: CAIQLAANEQFF.

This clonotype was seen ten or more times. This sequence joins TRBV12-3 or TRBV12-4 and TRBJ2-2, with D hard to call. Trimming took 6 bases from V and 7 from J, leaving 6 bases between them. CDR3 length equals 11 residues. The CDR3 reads CASSLIGELFF. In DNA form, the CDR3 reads TGTGCCAGCAGCCTTATCGGGGAGCTGTTTTTT.

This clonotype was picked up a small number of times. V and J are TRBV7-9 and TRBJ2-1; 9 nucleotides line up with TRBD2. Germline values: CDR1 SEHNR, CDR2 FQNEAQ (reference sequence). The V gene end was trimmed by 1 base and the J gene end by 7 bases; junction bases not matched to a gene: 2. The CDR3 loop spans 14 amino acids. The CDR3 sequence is CASSLVAGVNEQFF. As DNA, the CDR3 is TGTGCCAGCAGCTTAGTAGCGGGAGTTAATGAGCAGTTCTTC.

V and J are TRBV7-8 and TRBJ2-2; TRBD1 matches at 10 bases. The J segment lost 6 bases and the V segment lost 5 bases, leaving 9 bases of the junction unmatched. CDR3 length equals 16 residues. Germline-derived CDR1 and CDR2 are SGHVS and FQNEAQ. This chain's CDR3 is CASSLGTGVLAGELFF. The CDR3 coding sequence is TGTGCCAGCAGCCTCGGGACAGGGGTTTTAGCCGGGGAGCTGTTTTTT.

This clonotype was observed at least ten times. The CDR3 region is CASSHITGTGEPNYGYTF. The CDR3 DNA sequence: TGTGCCAGCAGCCATATAACCGGGACAGGGGAACCTAACTATGGCTACACCTTC. The J gene is TRBJ1-2, the V gene TRBV14; 10 positions match TRBD1. CDR3 length equals 18 residues. Trimming cost V 3 bases and J 0 bases; bases outside gene matches: 10. The germline gives CDR1 SGHDN, CDR2 FVKESK.

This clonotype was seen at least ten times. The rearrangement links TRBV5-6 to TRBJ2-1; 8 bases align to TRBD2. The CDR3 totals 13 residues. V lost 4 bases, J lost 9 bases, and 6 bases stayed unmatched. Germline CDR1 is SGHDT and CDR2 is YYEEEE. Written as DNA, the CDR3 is TGTGCCAGCAGCATGACTAGCGCGGGTGAGCAGTTCTTC. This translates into CASSMTSAGEQFF.

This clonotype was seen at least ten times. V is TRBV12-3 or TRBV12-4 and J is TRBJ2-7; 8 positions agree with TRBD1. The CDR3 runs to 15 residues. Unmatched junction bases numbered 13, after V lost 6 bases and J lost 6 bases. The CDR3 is CASSPPPGTGGEQYF. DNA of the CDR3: TGTGCCAGCAGCCCCCCTCCGGGCACAGGGGGCGAGCAGTACTTC.

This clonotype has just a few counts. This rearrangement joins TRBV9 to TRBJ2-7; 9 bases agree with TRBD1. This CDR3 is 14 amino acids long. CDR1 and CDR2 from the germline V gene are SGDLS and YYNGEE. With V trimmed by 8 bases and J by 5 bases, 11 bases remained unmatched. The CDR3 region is CASSTGTGHHEQYF. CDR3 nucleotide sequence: TGTGCCAGTTCCACCGGGACAGGGCACCACGAGCAGTACTTC.

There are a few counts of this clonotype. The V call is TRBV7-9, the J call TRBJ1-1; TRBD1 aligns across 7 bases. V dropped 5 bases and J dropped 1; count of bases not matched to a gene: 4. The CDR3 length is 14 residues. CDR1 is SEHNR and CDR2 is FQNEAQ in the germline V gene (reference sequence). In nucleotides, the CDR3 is TGTGCCAGCAGCGACGGACAGGCGAACACTGAAGCTTTCTTT. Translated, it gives CASSDGQANTEAFF.

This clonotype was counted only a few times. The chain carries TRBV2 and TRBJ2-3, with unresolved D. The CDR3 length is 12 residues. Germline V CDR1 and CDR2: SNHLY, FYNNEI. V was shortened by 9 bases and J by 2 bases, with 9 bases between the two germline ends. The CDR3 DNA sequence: TGTGCCAGTAAAATTTACACAGATACGCAGTATTTT. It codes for CASKIYTDTQYF.

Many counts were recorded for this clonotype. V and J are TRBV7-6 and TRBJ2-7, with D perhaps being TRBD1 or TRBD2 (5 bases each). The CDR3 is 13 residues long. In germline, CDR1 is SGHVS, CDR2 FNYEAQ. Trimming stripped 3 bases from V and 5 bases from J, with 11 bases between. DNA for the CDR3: TGTGCCAGCAGCTTTGGGGGAAAGGACGAGCAGTACTTC. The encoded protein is CASSFGGKDEQYF.

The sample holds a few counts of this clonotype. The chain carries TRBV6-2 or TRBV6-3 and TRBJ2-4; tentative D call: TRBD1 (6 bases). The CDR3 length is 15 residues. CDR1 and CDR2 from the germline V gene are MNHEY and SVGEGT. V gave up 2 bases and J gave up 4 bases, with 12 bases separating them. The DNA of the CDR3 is TGTGCCAGCAGTTACGGCCTGGGGACAAAAAACATTCAGTACTTC. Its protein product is CASSYGLGTKNIQYF.

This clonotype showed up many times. The CDR3 nucleotides are TGTGCCAGCAGCCCGGGGACAGGCAGCTCCTACGAGCAGTACTTC. Translated: CASSPGTGSSYEQYF. The chain combines TRBV12-3 or TRBV12-4 with TRBJ2-7, with TRBD1 matching over 8 bases. The trim removed 6 bases at V and 0 bases at J, leaving 7 bases unmatched. There are 15 residues in the CDR3.

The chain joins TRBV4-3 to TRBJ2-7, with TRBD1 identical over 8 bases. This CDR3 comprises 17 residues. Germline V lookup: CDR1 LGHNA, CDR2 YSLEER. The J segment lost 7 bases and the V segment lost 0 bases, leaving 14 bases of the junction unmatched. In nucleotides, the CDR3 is TGCGCCAGCAGCCAAGACCCCCCCGGGACAGGTTTGTGGGAGCAGTACTTC. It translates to CASSQDPPGTGLWEQYF.

CDR3 sequence: CASSHTGVGEQYF. DNA of the CDR3: TGTGCCAGCAGTCACACGGGAGTAGGTGAGCAGTACTTC. This chain links TRBV12-3 or TRBV12-4 with TRBJ2-7; tentative D call: TRBD2 (6 bases). V was shortened by 5 bases and J by 7 bases, with 15 bases between the two germline ends. This CDR3 has 13 amino acids.

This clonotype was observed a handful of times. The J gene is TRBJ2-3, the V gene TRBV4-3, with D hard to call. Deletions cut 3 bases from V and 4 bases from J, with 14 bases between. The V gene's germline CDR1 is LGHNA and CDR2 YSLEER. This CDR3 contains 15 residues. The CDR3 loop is CASSHPGTDADTQYF. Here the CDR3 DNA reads TGCGCCAGCAGCCATCCGGGCACCGATGCAGATACGCAGTATTTT.

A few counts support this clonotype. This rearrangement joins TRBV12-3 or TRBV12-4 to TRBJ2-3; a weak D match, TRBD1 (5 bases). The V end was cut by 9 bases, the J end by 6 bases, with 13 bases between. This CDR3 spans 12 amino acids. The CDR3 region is CASSMGQDTQYF. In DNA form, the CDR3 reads TGTGCCAGTTCGATGGGGCAGGATACGCAGTATTTT.

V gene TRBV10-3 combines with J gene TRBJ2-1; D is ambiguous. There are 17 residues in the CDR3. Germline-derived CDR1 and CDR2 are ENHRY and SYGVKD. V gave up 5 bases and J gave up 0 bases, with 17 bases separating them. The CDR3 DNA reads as TGTGCCATCAGTCAGGCTCTTGACTTTAGCTCCTACAATGAGCAGTTCTTC. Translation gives CAISQALDFSSYNEQFF.

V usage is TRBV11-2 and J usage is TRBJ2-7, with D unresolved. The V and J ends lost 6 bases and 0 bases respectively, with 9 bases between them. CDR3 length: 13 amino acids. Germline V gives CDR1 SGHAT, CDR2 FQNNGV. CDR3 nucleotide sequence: TGTGCCAGCAGACCCACCACCTCCTACGAGCAGTACTTC. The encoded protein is CASRPTTSYEQYF.